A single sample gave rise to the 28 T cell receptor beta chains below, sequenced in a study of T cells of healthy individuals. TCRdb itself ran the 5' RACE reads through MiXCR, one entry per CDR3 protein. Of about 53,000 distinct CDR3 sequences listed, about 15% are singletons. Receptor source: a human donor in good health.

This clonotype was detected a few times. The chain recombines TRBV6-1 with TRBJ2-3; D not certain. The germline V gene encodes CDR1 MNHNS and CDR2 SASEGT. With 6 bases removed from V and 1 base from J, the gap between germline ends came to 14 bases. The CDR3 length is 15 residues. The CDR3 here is CASRIGPGGTDTQYF. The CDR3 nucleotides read TGTGCCAGCAGGATAGGGCCGGGCGGCACAGATACGCAGTATTTT.

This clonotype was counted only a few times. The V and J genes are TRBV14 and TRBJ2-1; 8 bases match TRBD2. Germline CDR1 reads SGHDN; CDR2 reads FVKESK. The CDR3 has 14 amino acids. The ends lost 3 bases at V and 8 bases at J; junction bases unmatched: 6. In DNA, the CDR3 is TGTGCCAGCAGCCAGGATCTGACTAGCGATGAGCAGTTCTTC. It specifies CASSQDLTSDEQFF.

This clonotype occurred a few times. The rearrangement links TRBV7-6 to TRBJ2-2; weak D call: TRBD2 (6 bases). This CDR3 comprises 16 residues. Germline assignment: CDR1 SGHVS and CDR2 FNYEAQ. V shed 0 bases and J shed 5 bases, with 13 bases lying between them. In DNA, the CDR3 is TGTGCCAGCAGCTTAGCTTGGGGGACTGGGACCGGGGAGCTGTTTTTT. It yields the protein CASSLAWGTGTGELFF.

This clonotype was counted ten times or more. The DNA for the CDR3 is TGCAGCGTTGAAGATGCTACGGGAGGGGGGAATGAGCAGTTCTTC. Translation: CSVEDATGGGNEQFF. The chain combines TRBV29-1 with TRBJ2-1; 8 nucleotides match TRBD2. Trimming at V came to 0 bases and at J to 7 bases, leaving 8 bases not matched to a gene. Germline V gives CDR1 SQVTM, CDR2 ANQGSEA. This CDR3 region has 15 residues.

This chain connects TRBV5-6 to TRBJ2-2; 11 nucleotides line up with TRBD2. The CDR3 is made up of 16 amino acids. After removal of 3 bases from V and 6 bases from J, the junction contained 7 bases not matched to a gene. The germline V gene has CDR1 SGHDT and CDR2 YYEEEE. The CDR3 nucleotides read TGTGCCAGCAGCTCCTTGACTAGCGGGATAGCCGGGGAGCTGTTTTTT. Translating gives CASSSLTSGIAGELFF. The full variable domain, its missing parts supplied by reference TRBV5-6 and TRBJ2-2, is DAGVTQSPTHLIKTRGQQVTLRCSPKSGHDTVSWYQQALGQGPQFIFQYYEEEERQRGNFPDRFSGHQFPNYSSELNVNALLLGDSALYLCASSSLTSGIAGELFFGEGSRLTVL.

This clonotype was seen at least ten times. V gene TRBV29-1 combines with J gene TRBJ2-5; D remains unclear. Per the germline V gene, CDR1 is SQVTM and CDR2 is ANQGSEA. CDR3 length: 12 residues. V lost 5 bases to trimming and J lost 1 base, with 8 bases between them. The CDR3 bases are TGCAGCGTTTGGACCCTCCAAGAGACCCAGTACTTC. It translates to CSVWTLQETQYF. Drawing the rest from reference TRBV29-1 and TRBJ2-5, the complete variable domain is SAVISQKPSRDICQRGTSLTIQCQVDSQVTMMFWYRQQPGQSLTLIATANQGSEATYESGFVIDKFPISRPNLTFSTLTVSNMSPEDSSIYLCSVWTLQETQYFGPGTRLLVL.

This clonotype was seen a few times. CDR3 nucleotides: TGTGCCAGCAGCTTAGACTCCCCGGGAGGGGAGACCCAGTACTTC. Amino acids: CASSLDSPGGETQYF. The chain joins TRBV7-2 to TRBJ2-5, with 8 nucleotides matching TRBD2. Germline CDR1 reads SGHTA; CDR2 reads FQGNSA. The CDR3 extends over 15 amino acids. Germline trimming cut 1 base from V and 5 bases from J; bases unmatched to any gene: 6.

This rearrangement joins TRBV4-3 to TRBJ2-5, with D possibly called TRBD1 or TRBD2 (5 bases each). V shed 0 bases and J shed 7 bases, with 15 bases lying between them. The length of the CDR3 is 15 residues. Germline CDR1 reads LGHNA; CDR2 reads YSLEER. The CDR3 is CASSQDRQRSVTQYF. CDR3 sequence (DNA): TGCGCCAGCAGCCAAGATCGACAGCGGTCTGTGACCCAGTACTTC.

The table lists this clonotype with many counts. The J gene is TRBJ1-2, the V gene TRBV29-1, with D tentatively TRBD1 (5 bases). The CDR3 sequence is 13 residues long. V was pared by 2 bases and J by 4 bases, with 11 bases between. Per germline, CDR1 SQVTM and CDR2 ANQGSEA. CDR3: CSVEWGSGYGYTF. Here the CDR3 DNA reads TGCAGCGTTGAATGGGGCAGCGGCTATGGCTACACCTTC.

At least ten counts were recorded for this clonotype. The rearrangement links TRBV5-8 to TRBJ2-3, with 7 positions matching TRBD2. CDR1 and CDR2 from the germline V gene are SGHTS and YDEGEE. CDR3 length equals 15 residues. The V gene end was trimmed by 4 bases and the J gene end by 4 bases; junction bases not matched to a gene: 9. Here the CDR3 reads CASSLGSGTPDTQYF. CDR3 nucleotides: TGTGCCAGCAGCCTAGGAAGCGGGACGCCAGATACGCAGTATTTT. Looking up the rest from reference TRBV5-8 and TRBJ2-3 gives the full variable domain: EAGVTQSPTHLIKTRGQQATLRCSPISGHTSVYWYQQALGLGLQFLLWYDEGEERNRGNFPPRFSGRQFPNYSSELNVNALELEDSALYLCASSLGSGTPDTQYFGPGTRLTVL.

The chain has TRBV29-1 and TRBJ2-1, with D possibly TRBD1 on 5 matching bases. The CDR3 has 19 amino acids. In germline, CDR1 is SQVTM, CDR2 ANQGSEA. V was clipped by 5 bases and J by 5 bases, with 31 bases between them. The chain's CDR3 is CSVKDKRTMWSDVNNEQFF. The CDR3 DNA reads TGCAGCGTTAAGGACAAGCGTACAATGTGGAGCGATGTGAACAATGAGCAGTTCTTC.

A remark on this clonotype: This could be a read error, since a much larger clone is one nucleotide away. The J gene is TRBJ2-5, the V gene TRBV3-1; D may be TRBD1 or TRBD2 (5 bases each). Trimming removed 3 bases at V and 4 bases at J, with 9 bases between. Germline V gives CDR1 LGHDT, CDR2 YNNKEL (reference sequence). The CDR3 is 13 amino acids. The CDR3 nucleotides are TGTGCCAGCAGCCACCGGGGACGAGAGACCCAGTACTTC. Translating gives CASSHRGRETQYF.

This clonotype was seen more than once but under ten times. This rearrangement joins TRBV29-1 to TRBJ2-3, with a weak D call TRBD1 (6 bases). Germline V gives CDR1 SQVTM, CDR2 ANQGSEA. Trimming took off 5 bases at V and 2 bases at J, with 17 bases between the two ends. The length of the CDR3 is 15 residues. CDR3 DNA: TGCAGCGTTACCGAAGGGGGTCGGGACACAGATACGCAGTATTTT. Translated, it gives CSVTEGGRDTDTQYF.

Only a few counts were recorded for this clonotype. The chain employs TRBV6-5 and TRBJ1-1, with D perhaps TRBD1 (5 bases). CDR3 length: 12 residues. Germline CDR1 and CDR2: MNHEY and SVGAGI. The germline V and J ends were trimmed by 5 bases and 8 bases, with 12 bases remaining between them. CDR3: CASSRGSSEAFF. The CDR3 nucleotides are TGTGCCAGCAGTCGGGGCTCCTCCGAAGCTTTCTTT.

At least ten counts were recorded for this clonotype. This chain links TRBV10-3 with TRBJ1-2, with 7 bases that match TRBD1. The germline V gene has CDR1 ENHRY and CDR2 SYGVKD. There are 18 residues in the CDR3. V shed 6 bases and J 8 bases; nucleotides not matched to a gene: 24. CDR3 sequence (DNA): TGTGCCATCAGCAACGTACCGGGACAGACACGAAAGCTGAAAGGCTACACCTTC. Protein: CAISNVPGQTRKLKGYTF.

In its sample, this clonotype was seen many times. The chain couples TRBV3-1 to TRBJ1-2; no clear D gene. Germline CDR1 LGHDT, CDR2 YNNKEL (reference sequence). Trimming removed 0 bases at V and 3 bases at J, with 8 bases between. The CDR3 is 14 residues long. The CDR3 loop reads CASSQDLNYYGYTF. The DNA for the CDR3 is TGTGCCAGCAGCCAAGACCTGAACTACTATGGCTACACCTTC.

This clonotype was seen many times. This chain's CDR3 is CSARGLLSGAGQETQYF. CDR3 nucleotide sequence: TGCAGTGCTAGAGGTTTGCTTAGCGGCGCGGGGCAAGAGACCCAGTACTTC. The gene calls are TRBV20-1 and TRBJ2-5; D perhaps matches TRBD2 (6 bases). The ends were cut back, 1 base at V and 2 bases at J, with 20 bases in the middle. The CDR3 spans 17 residues. CDR1 is DFQATT, CDR2 SNEGSKA, per germline (reference sequence).

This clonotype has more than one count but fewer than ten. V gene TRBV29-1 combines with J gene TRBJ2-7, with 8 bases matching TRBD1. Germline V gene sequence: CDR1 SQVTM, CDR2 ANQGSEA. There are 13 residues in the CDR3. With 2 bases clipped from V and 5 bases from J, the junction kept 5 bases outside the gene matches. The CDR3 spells CSVEWATGDEQYF. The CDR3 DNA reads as TGCAGCGTTGAATGGGCGACAGGGGACGAGCAGTACTTC.

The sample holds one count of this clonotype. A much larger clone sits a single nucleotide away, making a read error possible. Written as DNA, the CDR3 is TGTGCCAGCAGCCAAGGCAGGGTCCAATACAATGAGCAGTTCTTC. Translation gives CASSQGRVQYNEQFF. The gene calls are TRBV14 and TRBJ2-1; maybe TRBD1 (5 bases). The germline gives CDR1 SGHDN, CDR2 FVKESK. The germline V and J ends were trimmed by 1 base and 4 bases, with 11 bases remaining between them. The CDR3 is 15 residues long.

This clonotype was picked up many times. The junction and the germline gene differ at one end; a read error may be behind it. CDR3 protein: CASSLGQNAEAFF. The CDR3 coding sequence is TGTGCCAGCAGCTTAGGACAGAACGCTGAAGCTTTCTTT. The chain employs TRBV7-9 and TRBJ1-1, with D possibly being TRBD1 (5 bases). The CDR3 has 13 residues. Per the germline V gene, CDR1 is SEHNR and CDR2 is FQNEAQ (reference sequence).

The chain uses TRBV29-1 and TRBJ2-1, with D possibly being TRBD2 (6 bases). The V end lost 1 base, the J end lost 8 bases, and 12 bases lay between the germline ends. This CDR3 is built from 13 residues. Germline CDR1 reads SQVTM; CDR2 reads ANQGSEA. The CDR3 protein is CSVEVLAADEQFF. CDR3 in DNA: TGCAGCGTTGAAGTACTAGCAGCCGATGAGCAGTTCTTC.

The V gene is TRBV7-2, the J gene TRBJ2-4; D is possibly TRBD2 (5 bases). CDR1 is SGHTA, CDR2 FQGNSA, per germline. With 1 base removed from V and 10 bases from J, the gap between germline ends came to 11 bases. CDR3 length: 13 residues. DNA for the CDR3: TGTGCCAGCAGCTTAGTAGCGAGGGCGATTCAGTACTTC. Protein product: CASSLVARAIQYF.

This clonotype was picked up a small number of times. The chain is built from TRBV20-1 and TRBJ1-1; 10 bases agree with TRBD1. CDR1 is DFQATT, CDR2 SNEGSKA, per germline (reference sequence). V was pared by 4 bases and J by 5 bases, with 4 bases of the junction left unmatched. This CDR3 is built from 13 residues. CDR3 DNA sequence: TGCAGTGCTAAAGGGACAGGGGAAACTGAAGCTTTCTTT. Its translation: CSAKGTGETEAFF.

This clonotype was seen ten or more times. CDR3 in amino acids: CASSPGTSGEETQYF. The CDR3 DNA sequence: TGTGCCAGCAGTCCTGGGACTAGCGGGGAAGAGACCCAGTACTTC. The rearrangement uses TRBV4-2 and TRBJ2-5, with 13 nucleotides matching TRBD2. Germline V gene sequence: CDR1 LGHNA, CDR2 YNFKEQ. The CDR3 length is 15 residues. J gave up 3 bases and V 6 bases, and 4 bases lay outside the gene matches.

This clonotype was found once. The DNA for the CDR3 is TGCAGCGTCTCCCACGGTGACTCCTACGAGCAGTACTTC. It encodes CSVSHGDSYEQYF. The chain is built from TRBV29-1 and TRBJ2-7; no clear D. The CDR3 has 13 amino acids. Per the germline V gene, CDR1 is SQVTM and CDR2 is ANQGSEA. The V gene lost 6 bases and the J gene lost 0 bases, with 12 bases spanning the gap.

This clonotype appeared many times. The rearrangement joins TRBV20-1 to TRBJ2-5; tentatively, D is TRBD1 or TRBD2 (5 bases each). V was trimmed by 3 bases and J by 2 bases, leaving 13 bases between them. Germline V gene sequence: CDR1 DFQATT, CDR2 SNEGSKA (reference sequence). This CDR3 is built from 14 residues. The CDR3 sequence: CSARDRDGQETQYF. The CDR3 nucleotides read TGCAGTGCTAGGGATCGGGACGGTCAAGAGACCCAGTACTTC.

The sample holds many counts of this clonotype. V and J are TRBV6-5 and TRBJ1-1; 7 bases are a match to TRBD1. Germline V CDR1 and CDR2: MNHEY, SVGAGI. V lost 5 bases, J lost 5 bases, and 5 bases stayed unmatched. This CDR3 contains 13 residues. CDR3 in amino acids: CASSATGYTEAFF. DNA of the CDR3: TGTGCCAGCAGTGCGACAGGGTATACTGAAGCTTTCTTT.

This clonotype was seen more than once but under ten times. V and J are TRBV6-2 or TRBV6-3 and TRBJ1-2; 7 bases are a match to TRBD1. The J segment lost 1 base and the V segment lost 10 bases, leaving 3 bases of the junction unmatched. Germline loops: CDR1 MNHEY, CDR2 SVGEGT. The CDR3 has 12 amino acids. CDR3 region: CATRGSNYGYTF. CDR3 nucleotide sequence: TGTGCCACCAGGGGGAGTAACTATGGCTACACCTTC.